The 15 T cell receptor beta chains given below trace back to one sample, sequenced in a study of cytomegalovirus exposure and HLA in healthy donors. PCR involved 60 Vbeta and 13 Jbeta primers. The protocol was immunoSEQ multiplex PCR, while the TCRdb copy is restricted to in-frame clones and leaves out a portion. The repertoire includes tens of thousands of clones, about 73% of them detected once, and more than 13% sits in the top ten. Sequencing was carried out using PBMCs. The source is a woman aged 50 to 60 in good health and CMV-seropositive.

The V gene is TRBV5-6, the J gene TRBJ1-2, with 8 bases fitting TRBD1. This CDR3 comprises 14 residues. Per germline, CDR1 SGHDT and CDR2 YYEEEE. V dropped 1 base and J dropped 7; count of bases not matched to a gene: 6. CDR3 sequence reads: CASSLQQGASGYTF. The DNA for the CDR3 is TGTGCCAGCAGCTTGCAGCAGGGGGCGAGTGGCTACACCTTC.

V usage is TRBV5-8 and J usage is TRBJ1-4; the match to TRBD1 covers 8 bases. The germline V gene has CDR1 SGHTS and CDR2 YDEGEE. Losses at the gene ends were 1 base for V and 8 bases for J; bases not matched to a gene: 10. CDR3 length: 16 residues. Here the CDR3 reads CASSLLAVPGGEKLFF. In DNA form, the CDR3 reads TGTGCCAGCAGCTTGTTGGCTGTGCCAGGGGGCGAAAAACTGTTTTTT.

The chain carries TRBV28 and TRBJ2-5; TRBD1 matches 7 bases. The DNA end is a closer match to TRBJ2-7, so the J assignment may be wrong. The CDR3 runs to 11 residues. CDR1 is MDHEN and CDR2 is SYDVKM in the germline V gene. The CDR3 sequence: CASKGGNEQYF. CDR3 in DNA: TGTGCCAGCAAAGGGGGCAACGAGCAGTACTTC.

The rearrangement links TRBV19 to TRBJ1-5; 9 nucleotides line up with TRBD1. V trimming: 1 base; J trimming: 3 bases; junction bases outside the gene matches: 4. The CDR3 is 16 amino acids. Germline V gene lookup returns CDR1 LNHDA and CDR2 SQIVND (reference sequence). The CDR3 spells CASSIGDRVSNQPQHF. DNA of the CDR3: TGTGCCAGTAGTATAGGGGACAGGGTCTCCAATCAGCCCCAGCATTTT.

The chain links TRBV30 to TRBJ1-4, with D unclear. Germline lookup yields CDR1 GTSNPN and CDR2 SVGIG (reference sequence). Trimming removed 3 bases from V and 5 bases from J, with 10 bases in between. There are 13 residues in the CDR3. The CDR3 protein is CAWSPGANEKLFF. The CDR3, as DNA: TGTGCCTGGAGCCCAGGTGCAAATGAAAAACTGTTTTTT.

Worth noting for this clone: One junction end disagrees with the germline gene, perhaps due to a read error. The rearrangement uses TRBV7-9 and TRBJ2-3, with D possibly TRBD1 on 5 matching bases. This CDR3 has 16 residues. Germline CDR1 reads SEHNR; CDR2 reads FQNEAQ (reference sequence). This CDR3 reads CSSSLTATRAPDTQYF. CDR3 coding DNA: TGTTCCAGCAGCTTAACCGCAACCAGGGCCCCAGATACGCAGTATTTT.

The V call is TRBV13, the J call TRBJ2-1; TRBD2 matches at 12 bases. Looked up from germline, CDR1 is PRHDT and CDR2 is FYEKMQ (reference sequence). Unmatched junction bases numbered 7, after V lost 1 base and J lost 9 bases. This CDR3 spans 16 amino acids. The CDR3 coding sequence is TGTGCCAGCAGCTTAGCGGGACTAGCGGGTGGACGTGAGCAGTTCTTC. As protein: CASSLAGLAGGREQFF.

The CDR3 nucleotides are TGCGCCAGCAGCCACCCCGGACTAGCGGGAGGGCCGGGATACAATGAGCAGTTCTTC. Translation: CASSHPGLAGGPGYNEQFF. The genes are TRBV4-1 and TRBJ2-1; 15 bases are shared with TRBD2. Per germline, CDR1 MGHRA and CDR2 YSYEKL. The CDR3 consists of 19 residues. The trim removed 3 bases at V and 4 bases at J, leaving 10 bases unmatched.

The rearrangement uses TRBV28 and TRBJ2-3, with 7 bases identical to TRBD1. After removal of 11 bases from V and 6 bases from J, the junction contained 14 bases not matched to a gene. The CDR3 totals 14 residues. Per the germline V gene, CDR1 is MDHEN and CDR2 is SYDVKM. The CDR3 reads CASRKGAVHDTQYF. Here the CDR3 DNA reads TGTGCCTCCAGAAAGGGGGCAGTTCACGATACGCAGTATTTT.

The chain links TRBV5-4 to TRBJ2-3, with 9 bases that match TRBD1. The CDR3 runs to 13 residues. Losses at the gene ends were 3 bases for V and 15 bases for J; bases not matched to a gene: 11. CDR1 SGHNT and CDR2 YYREEE come from the germline V gene (reference sequence). DNA of the CDR3: TGTGCCAGCAGCTACAATACAGGGGGCGGCCGATATTTT. Translated: CASSYNTGGGRYF.

The chain carries TRBV28 and TRBJ1-5; possibly TRBD1 for D (6 bases). Germline V gives CDR1 MDHEN, CDR2 SYDVKM. V was shortened by 8 bases and J by 4 bases, with 21 bases between the two germline ends. The CDR3 has 16 residues. The CDR3 protein is CASRAQGSGPNQPQHF. The CDR3 DNA sequence: TGTGCCAGCCGAGCACAGGGTAGTGGACCTAATCAGCCCCAGCATTTT.

The chain employs TRBV7-2 and TRBJ2-7; no clear D. The CDR3 is 12 amino acids. V was clipped by 1 base and J by 2 bases, with 3 bases between them. Per the germline V gene, CDR1 is SGHTA and CDR2 is FQGNSA. In DNA, the CDR3 is TGTGCCAGCAGCTTAGGCGCCTACGAGCAGTACTTC. Residues: CASSLGAYEQYF. Complete variable domain (other parts from reference TRBV7-2 and TRBJ2-7): GAGVSQSPSNKVTEKGKDVELRCDPISGHTALYWYRQSLGQGLEFLIYFQGNSAPDKSGLPSDRFSAERTGGSVSTLTIQRTQQEDSAVYLCASSLGAYEQYFGPGTRLTVT.

V and J are TRBV6-5 and TRBJ1-2, with D perhaps matching TRBD1 (6 bases). The V end lost 6 bases, the J end lost 8 bases, and 16 bases lay between the germline ends. CDR3 size: 13 residues. The germline V gene encodes CDR1 MNHEY and CDR2 SVGAGI. CDR3 sequence (DNA): TGTGCCAGCAGAGCCCCAGGGGCGCAAGGCTACACCTTC. Translation gives CASRAPGAQGYTF.

The chain has TRBV9 and TRBJ2-5; perhaps TRBD1 as D (6 bases). The CDR3 loop spans 15 amino acids. The germline V and J ends were trimmed by 1 base and 4 bases, with 14 bases remaining between them. The germline gives CDR1 SGDLS, CDR2 YYNGEE. Here the CDR3 DNA reads TGTGCCAGCAGCGTATCGGACAGCAGGGGAGAGACCCAGTACTTC. It is translated as CASSVSDSRGETQYF.

The J gene is TRBJ1-1, the V gene TRBV5-1, with a weak D call TRBD1 (6 bases). The CDR3 covers 17 residues. Germline values: CDR1 SGHRS, CDR2 YFSETQ. Trimming left V 5 bases short and J 1 base short, with 21 bases between. The CDR3 DNA sequence: TGCGCCAGCAGTCAGCGGGGACAAGGTTGGGGGAACACTGAAGCTTTCTTT. Amino acids: CASSQRGQGWGNTEAFF.